These T cell receptor beta chains were read from a single sample in a study of regulatory T cells in long-lasting Graves disease. TCRdb called the multiplex PCR reads again in MiXCR, with one record for every CDR3 protein. In the table there are approximately 460,000 distinct CDR3 sequences, 16% of which are singletons. These records were also assigned to another study, of T cells in Graves' hyperthyroidism and ophthalmopathy.

Sample: peripheral blood mononuclear cells (PBMCs), taken at new diagnosis, from a patient treated with antithyroid drugs. The receptor source for this set is a woman under 40 with Graves disease. The CDR3 runs from the conserved cysteine through the conserved F or W. The order of the fields is V gene, J gene, D gene, clone size, CDR3 DNA, CDR3 protein. D genes are given only for firm matches. The size field is filled for only some rows; it gives once, few, many or a size class.

V gene: TRBV10-3; J gene: TRBJ2-1; D gene: -; clone size: few; CDR3 DNA: TGTGCCATCAGTCAAGATGGGACAATAGAGCAGTTCTTC; CDR3 protein: CAISQDGTIEQFF
V gene: TRBV28; J gene: TRBJ2-2; D gene: TRBD1; clone size: many; CDR3 DNA: TGTGCCAGCAGATTGACAGGGGGCGACGGGGAGCTGTTTTTT; CDR3 protein: CASRLTGGDGELFF
V gene: TRBV5-1; J gene: TRBJ2-6; D gene: -; clone size: many; CDR3 DNA: TGCGCCAGCAGCTCGACAGGTCCCTCTGGGGCCAACGTCCTGACTTTC; CDR3 protein: CASSSTGPSGANVLTF
V gene: TRBV19; J gene: TRBJ1-1; D gene: -; clone size: -; CDR3 DNA: TGTGCCAGTACCACCGAAATACTGAACACTGAAGCTTTCTTT; CDR3 protein: CASTTEILNTEAFF
V gene: TRBV3-1; J gene: TRBJ2-5; D gene: TRBD2; clone size: many; CDR3 DNA: TGTGCCAGCAGCCAAGCCCCGGGAGGGCCTACCGGAGAGACCCAGTACTTC; CDR3 protein: CASSQAPGGPTGETQYF
V gene: TRBV30; J gene: TRBJ2-5; D gene: -; clone size: -; CDR3 DNA: TGTGCCGTAGATCCGGGCGGGGAGACCCAGTACTTC; CDR3 protein: CAVDPGGETQYF
V gene: TRBV28; J gene: TRBJ1-5; D gene: -; clone size: -; CDR3 DNA: TGTGCCAGCAGTTACGTCAATGGGCAGCCCCAGCATTTT; CDR3 protein: CASSYVNGQPQHF
V gene: TRBV6-1; J gene: TRBJ1-5; D gene: -; clone size: few; CDR3 DNA: TGTGCCAGCACCGGACTTTATAGCAATCAGCCCCAGCATTTT; CDR3 protein: CASTGLYSNQPQHF
V gene: TRBV7-9; J gene: TRBJ2-3; D gene: TRBD2; clone size: -; CDR3 DNA: TGTGCCAGCAGATCAAGACTAGCGGGAGGGTTCACAGATACGCAGTATTTT; CDR3 protein: CASRSRLAGGFTDTQYF
V gene: TRBV6-2/TRBV6-3; J gene: TRBJ1-1; D gene: TRBD1; clone size: -; CDR3 DNA: TGTGCCAGCAGCCGAGCCTGGACAGGGAGGGGCACTGAAGCTTTCTTT; CDR3 protein: CASSRAWTGRGTEAFF
V gene: TRBV28; J gene: TRBJ1-1; D gene: -; clone size: many; CDR3 DNA: TGTGCCAGCAGTTTATCCAGGGTAGGCACTGAAGCTTTCTTT; CDR3 protein: CASSLSRVGTEAFF
V gene: TRBV30; J gene: TRBJ2-1; D gene: -; clone size: many; CDR3 DNA: TGTGCCTGGAGTGTACAACCACAGGGTGAGCAGTTCTTC; CDR3 protein: CAWSVQPQGEQFF
V gene: TRBV2; J gene: TRBJ2-3; D gene: TRBD2; clone size: -; CDR3 DNA: TGTGCCAGCACCGGACTAGCGGGGGACACAGATACGCAGTATTTT; CDR3 protein: CASTGLAGDTDTQYF
V gene: TRBV7-9; J gene: TRBJ2-2; D gene: -; clone size: few; CDR3 DNA: TGTGCCAGCAGCTGGGGAGAAACCGGGGAGCTGTTTTTT; CDR3 protein: CASSWGETGELFF
V gene: TRBV27; J gene: TRBJ2-1; D gene: -; clone size: many; CDR3 DNA: TGTGCCAGCAGTTTCGGTTTCGGTAGTGAGCAGTTCTTC; CDR3 protein: CASSFGFGSEQFF
V gene: TRBV30; J gene: TRBJ1-5; D gene: -; clone size: many; CDR3 DNA: TGTGCCTGGAACCCGGGCCGAAAGCAGCCCCAGCATTTT; CDR3 protein: CAWNPGRKQPQHF
V gene: TRBV5-5; J gene: TRBJ2-1; D gene: TRBD2; clone size: once; CDR3 DNA: TGTGCCAGCAGCTGGGGCGAGAGTAGCGGGAGTTTAGAGGAGGAGTTCTTC; CDR3 protein: CASSWGESSGSLEEEFF
V gene: TRBV4-2; J gene: TRBJ1-2; D gene: TRBD1; clone size: few; CDR3 DNA: TGTGCCAGCAGCCAGTTAGACAGGGGAGAAATCTATGGCTACACCTTC; CDR3 protein: CASSQLDRGEIYGYTF
V gene: TRBV11-2; J gene: TRBJ1-1; D gene: TRBD1; clone size: many; CDR3 DNA: TGTGCCAGCAGCTTGAAGGGGGCAGATGAAGCTTTCTTT; CDR3 protein: CASSLKGADEAFF
V gene: TRBV14; J gene: TRBJ2-7; D gene: -; clone size: many; CDR3 DNA: TGTGCCAGCAGCCAAGATGAGGGGCAGTACTTC; CDR3 protein: CASSQDEGQYF
V gene: TRBV12-3/TRBV12-4; J gene: TRBJ1-1; D gene: TRBD1; clone size: many; CDR3 DNA: TGTGCCAGCAGCGGAAGAGACAGGGGGAACACTGAAGCTTTCTTT; CDR3 protein: CASSGRDRGNTEAFF
V gene: TRBV29-1; J gene: TRBJ1-2; D gene: -; clone size: -; CDR3 DNA: TGCAGCGTTGACAGTCTGGGTGGCTACACCTTC; CDR3 protein: CSVDSLGGYTF
V gene: TRBV4-2; J gene: TRBJ1-1; D gene: -; clone size: many; CDR3 DNA: TGTGCCAGCAGCCAAGGTGATCGGCGGAATGAAGCTTTCTTT; CDR3 protein: CASSQGDRRNEAFF
V gene: TRBV19; J gene: TRBJ1-1; D gene: -; clone size: few; CDR3 DNA: TGTGCCAGTAGTATAGTTACAGCCAACACTGAAGCTTTCTTT; CDR3 protein: CASSIVTANTEAFF
V gene: TRBV7-9; J gene: TRBJ2-2; D gene: -; clone size: many; CDR3 DNA: TGTGCCAGCATCCTCCCTTTGACCGGGGAGCTGTTTTTT; CDR3 protein: CASILPLTGELFF
V gene: TRBV3-1; J gene: TRBJ1-1; D gene: -; clone size: many; CDR3 DNA: TGTGCCAGCAATAACCAGGGTGGAGGCACTGAAGCTTTCTTT; CDR3 protein: CASNNQGGGTEAFF
V gene: TRBV28; J gene: TRBJ2-3; D gene: TRBD2; clone size: -; CDR3 DNA: TGTGCCAGCAGTTTCCCGGGAGGGAGCACAGATACGCAGTATTTT; CDR3 protein: CASSFPGGSTDTQYF
V gene: TRBV4-1; J gene: TRBJ2-7; D gene: TRBD2; clone size: many; CDR3 DNA: TGCGCCAGCAGCCGACTAGCGGAGTACGAGCAGTACTTC; CDR3 protein: CASSRLAEYEQYF
V gene: TRBV11-1; J gene: TRBJ2-3; D gene: -; clone size: many; CDR3 DNA: TGTGCCAGCAGCTTCTTAGGACTTACGCAGTATTTT; CDR3 protein: CASSFLGLTQYF
V gene: TRBV20-1; J gene: TRBJ2-3; D gene: -; clone size: many; CDR3 DNA: TGCAGTGGCCGGCCCCCTAGCACAGATACGCAGTATTTT; CDR3 protein: CSGRPPSTDTQYF
V gene: TRBV7-8; J gene: TRBJ1-2; D gene: TRBD1; clone size: many; CDR3 DNA: TGTGCCACCCTCGCACAGGGGAAGAACACCTTC; CDR3 protein: CATLAQGKNTF
V gene: TRBV28; J gene: TRBJ2-3; D gene: -; clone size: -; CDR3 DNA: TGTGCCAGCAACCTCTTGCTAGGCGCGGGAAGCACAGATACGCAGTATTTT; CDR3 protein: CASNLLLGAGSTDTQYF
V gene: TRBV12-3/TRBV12-4; J gene: TRBJ1-2; D gene: -; clone size: many; CDR3 DNA: TGTGCCAGCAGTTTTCCTGCGGGAGGCTACACCTTC; CDR3 protein: CASSFPAGGYTF
V gene: TRBV11-2; J gene: TRBJ2-5; D gene: TRBD2; clone size: -; CDR3 DNA: TGTGCCAGCAGCCCGGGGGGAGCGGACCTACAAGAGACCCAGTACTTC; CDR3 protein: CASSPGGADLQETQYF
V gene: TRBV28; J gene: TRBJ1-2; D gene: -; clone size: few; CDR3 DNA: TGTGCCAGCAGTAAAAAGTGGACAGAGACCACTTATGGCTACACCTTC; CDR3 protein: CASSKKWTETTYGYTF